Shown below are 8 T cell receptor beta chains from a single sample sequenced in a study of shared clonotypes between healthy human individuals (TCRdb year 2020). Library prep was done by the immunoSEQ multiplex PCR assay. TCRdb mirrors the immuneACCESS table, restricted to in-frame sequences. Some clones are absent from its copies; in checked studies, under half trace to an unresolved V gene, and the reason for the others is unknown. The sample contains roughly 2.5 million clones, approximately 94% of them found a single time. Around 0.15% of the sample belongs to the ten largest clones. The sequenced sample was naive CD4+ T cells sorted from blood. In light of the paper, this sample's cell subset or site label describes: CD45RA+ positively selected. The receptors were sampled from a man aged 18 to 29 in good health.

The genes are TRBV6-5 and TRBJ2-5; D possibly uses TRBD1 or TRBD2 (6 bases each). V gave up 7 bases and J gave up 1 base, with 13 bases separating them. CDR3 length: 14 amino acids. Germline values: CDR1 MNHEY, CDR2 SVGAGI. In nucleotides, the CDR3 is TGTGCCAGCAAACGAGGGGGACTCCAAGAGACCCAGTACTTC. This codes for CASKRGGLQETQYF.

The J gene is TRBJ1-2, the V gene TRBV27; possible D gene TRBD1, 6 bases. The CDR3 runs 14 residues. V gave up 3 bases and J gave up 2 bases, with 10 bases separating them. Per the germline V gene, CDR1 is MNHEY and CDR2 is SMNVEV (reference sequence). CDR3 DNA: TGTGCCAGCAGTTTCTTAACAGGGAACTATGGCTACACCTTC. It encodes CASSFLTGNYGYTF.

On this clone: Within the sample, other DNA sequences also encode this same CDR3. The chain has TRBV18 and TRBJ1-3; D is undetermined. The CDR3 is made up of 13 amino acids. V gave up 1 base and J gave up 1 base, with 2 bases separating them. Germline values: CDR1 KGHSH, CDR2 LQKENI. CDR3 amino acids: CASSPQSGNTIYF. CDR3 in DNA: TGTGCCAGCTCACCACAATCTGGAAACACCATATATTTT.

This chain connects TRBV28 to TRBJ1-5; weak D call: TRBD1 (5 bases). The CDR3 loop spans 15 amino acids. The V end lost 3 bases, the J end lost 8 bases, and 17 bases lay between the germline ends. Germline CDR1 and CDR2: MDHEN and SYDVKM. In DNA, the CDR3 is TGTGCCAGCAGTTTCCAGGGCACCCTTTTAAAGCCCCAGCATTTT. It translates to CASSFQGTLLKPQHF.

V is TRBV27 and J is TRBJ1-1; D not certain. The CDR3 length is 14 residues. Germline values: CDR1 MNHEY, CDR2 SMNVEV (reference sequence). Trimming shortened V by 5 bases and J by 1 base, and 11 bases separated the two germline ends. The CDR3 here is CASSPVLRNTEAFF. CDR3 nucleotide sequence: TGTGCCAGCAGTCCGGTTTTGAGGAACACTGAAGCTTTCTTT.

V is TRBV29-1 and J is TRBJ2-2; no clear D. The CDR3 has 12 amino acids. The ends were cut back, 5 bases at V and 6 bases at J, with 10 bases in the middle. The germline V gene encodes CDR1 SQVTM and CDR2 ANQGSEA. As DNA, the CDR3 is TGCAGCGTTCGTAACCCGCCCGGGGAGCTGTTTTTT. As protein: CSVRNPPGELFF.

The chain joins TRBV7-9 to TRBJ2-5; 7 bases line up with TRBD2. In germline, CDR1 is SEHNR, CDR2 FQNEAQ (reference sequence). After removal of 8 bases from V and 6 bases from J, the junction contained 12 bases not matched to a gene. The CDR3 totals 14 residues. CDR3 region: CASSRTSDSQTQYF. The CDR3 DNA is TGTGCCAGCTCCCGTACTAGCGATTCTCAGACCCAGTACTTC.

A remark on this clone: This CDR3 is also generated by other DNA sequences in the sample. The rearrangement links TRBV5-1 to TRBJ2-2; no clear D. The CDR3 sequence is 13 residues long. Trimming cost V 2 bases and J 1 base, with 3 bases left between them. Germline CDR1 and CDR2: SGHRS and YFSETQ. The CDR3 coding sequence is TGCGCCAGCAGCTTTGGGAACACCGGGGAGCTGTTTTTT. Its protein is CASSFGNTGELFF.